This section outlines one TCR beta chain sequence together with its context. Its matching antigen is unknown. This record belongs to a study of T cells after yellow fever vaccination. Study observations and caveats: CD4 and CD8 compartments shared a small share of clonotypes, likely from convergent recombination. Faster peaking, at day 5 versus 15, marked a secondary response that was weaker. In FACS-sorted repertoires, abundant clonotypes from the bulk population could appear as contaminants. Reappearance after the booster was seen for most primary-vaccination clones, at around 95% CD4 and 70% to 90% CD8.

The CDR3 consists of 16 residues. Trimming removed 8 bases at V and 1 base at J, with 20 bases between. The germline V gene encodes CDR1 MNHEY and CDR2 SMNVEV (reference sequence). Each CDR3 protein is one row after TCRdb ran MiXCR on the 5' RACE reads. Among under 200,000 distinct CDR3 sequences listed, 11% were seen once. Sequences were derived from CD8+ T cells sorted from PBMCs, sampled 15 days after the yellow fever booster vaccination. The chain uses TRBV27 and TRBJ1-1, with a possible D match to TRBD1 (6 bases). The receptor comes from a man aged 18 to 29 who received the YFV17D yellow fever vaccine. The CDR3 bases are TGTGCCAGCCGCCCCGGAGGAGCAGGGGAGAACACTGAAGCTTTCTTT. Translation: CASRPGGAGENTEAFF.